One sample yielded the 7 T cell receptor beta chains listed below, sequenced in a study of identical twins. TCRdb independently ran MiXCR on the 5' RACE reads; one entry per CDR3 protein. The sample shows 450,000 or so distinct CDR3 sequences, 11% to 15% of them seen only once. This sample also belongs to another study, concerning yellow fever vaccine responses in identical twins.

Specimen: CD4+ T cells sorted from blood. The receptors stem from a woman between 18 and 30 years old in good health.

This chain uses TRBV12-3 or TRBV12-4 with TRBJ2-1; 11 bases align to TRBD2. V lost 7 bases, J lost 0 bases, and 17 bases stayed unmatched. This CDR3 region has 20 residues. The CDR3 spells CASNPGVRGLAGSSYNEQFF. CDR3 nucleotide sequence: TGTGCCAGCAATCCAGGAGTCCGAGGACTAGCGGGCTCCTCCTACAATGAGCAGTTCTTC.

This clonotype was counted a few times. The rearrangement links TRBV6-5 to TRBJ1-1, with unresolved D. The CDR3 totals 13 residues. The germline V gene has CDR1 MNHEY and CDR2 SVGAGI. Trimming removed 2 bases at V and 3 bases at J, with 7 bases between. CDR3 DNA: TGTGCCAGCAGTTACAGCCGGGACACTGAAGCTTTCTTT. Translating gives CASSYSRDTEAFF.

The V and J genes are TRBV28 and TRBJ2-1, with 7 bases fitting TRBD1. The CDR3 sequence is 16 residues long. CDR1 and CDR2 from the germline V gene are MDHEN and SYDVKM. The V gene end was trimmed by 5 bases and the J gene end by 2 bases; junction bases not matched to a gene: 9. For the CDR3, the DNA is TGTGCCAGCAGTATCCCAGGGGGTAGGACCTACAATGAGCAGTTCTTC. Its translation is CASSIPGGRTYNEQFF.

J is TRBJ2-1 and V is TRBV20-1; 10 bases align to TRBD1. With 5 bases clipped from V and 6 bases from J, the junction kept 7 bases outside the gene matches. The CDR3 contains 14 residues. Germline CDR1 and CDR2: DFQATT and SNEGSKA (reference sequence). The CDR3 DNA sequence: TGCAGTGCTGGTACCGGGACAGGGGTCAATGAGCAGTTCTTC. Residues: CSAGTGTGVNEQFF.

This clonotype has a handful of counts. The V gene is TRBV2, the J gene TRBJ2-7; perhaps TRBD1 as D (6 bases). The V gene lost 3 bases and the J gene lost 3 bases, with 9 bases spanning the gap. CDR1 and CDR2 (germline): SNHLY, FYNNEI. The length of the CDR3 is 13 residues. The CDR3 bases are TGTGCCAGCAGTGACAGGGGCTACTACGAGCAGTACTTC. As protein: CASSDRGYYEQYF.

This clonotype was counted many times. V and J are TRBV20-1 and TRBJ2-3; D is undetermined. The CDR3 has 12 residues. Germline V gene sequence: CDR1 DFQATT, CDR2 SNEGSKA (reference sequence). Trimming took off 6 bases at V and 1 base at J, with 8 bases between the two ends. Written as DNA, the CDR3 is TGCAGTGCCGGTCCTCGCACAGATACGCAGTATTTT. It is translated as CSAGPRTDTQYF.

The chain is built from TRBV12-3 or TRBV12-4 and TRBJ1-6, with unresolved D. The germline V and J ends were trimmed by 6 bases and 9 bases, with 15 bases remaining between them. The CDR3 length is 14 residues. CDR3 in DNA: TGTGCCAGCAGGGGCAGGCAATGGGGTTCACCCCTCCACTTT. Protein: CASRGRQWGSPLHF.